The 13 T cell receptor beta chains presented below share a single source sample, sequenced in a study of blood T cell repertoires in COVID-19. Repertoires were generated with immunoSEQ multiplex PCR, while TCRdb's copy carries only in-frame clones and drops some. The repertoire holds over 70,000 clones, roughly 88% seen once, with 5.5% to 8% in the top ten. Sequencing was performed on peripheral blood. The receptors stem from a man aged 18 to 29 with COVID-19, enrolled during active disease.

This sequence joins TRBV11-2 and TRBJ2-2, with D perhaps matching TRBD1 (6 bases). The CDR3 is 13 residues long. CDR1 is SGHAT, CDR2 FQNNGV, per germline. V gave up 8 bases and J gave up 3 bases, with 10 bases separating them. CDR3 in amino acids: CASGAGDTGELFF. DNA of the CDR3: TGTGCCAGCGGCGCAGGGGACACCGGGGAGCTGTTTTTT.

The chain couples TRBV28 to TRBJ2-3; TRBD2 might be the D (5 bases). Trimming shortened V by 5 bases and J by 5 bases, and 14 bases separated the two germline ends. Per the germline V gene, CDR1 is MDHEN and CDR2 is SYDVKM. This CDR3 is 14 amino acids long. CDR3 protein: CASSQPGSVDTQYF. The CDR3 DNA reads TGTGCCAGCAGTCAACCGGGATCGGTAGATACGCAGTATTTT.

The CDR3 here is CASSYRGGRHNGRAFF. The CDR3 DNA is TGTGCCAGCAGTTACCGGGGGGGCAGGCACAACGGTAGAGCTTTCTTT. The gene calls are TRBV6-5 and TRBJ1-1, with D maybe TRBD1 (6 bases). V was trimmed by 2 bases and J by 10 bases, leaving 23 bases between them. In germline, CDR1 is MNHEY, CDR2 SVGAGI. This CDR3 has 16 residues.

This clone was found a few times. The chain is built from TRBV7-6 and TRBJ2-7; D might be TRBD1 (6 bases). The CDR3 loop spans 14 amino acids. Trimming pared 3 bases from V and 3 bases from J, leaving 12 bases between. The germline CDR1 and CDR2 sequences are SGHVS and FNYEAQ. The CDR3 sequence: CASSFRDTSYEQYF. CDR3 coding DNA: TGTGCCAGCAGCTTTCGGGACACCAGCTACGAGCAGTACTTC. Together with reference TRBV7-6 and TRBJ2-7, the CDR3 gives the full variable domain: GAGVSQSPRYKVTKRGQDVALRCDPISGHVSLYWYRQALGQGPEFLTYFNYEAQQDKSGLPNDRFSAERPEGSISTLTIQRTEQRDSAMYRCASSFRDTSYEQYFGPGTRLTVT.

V usage is TRBV28 and J usage is TRBJ2-7, with TRBD1 as a possible D gene (6 bases). CDR3 length: 15 amino acids. V was cut by 10 bases and J by 4 bases, with 23 bases left in between. Germline CDR1 and CDR2: MDHEN and SYDVKM. CDR3 DNA: TGTGCCACCCAGACTCCCCGGGACACCATTTACGAGCAGTACTTC. Its translation: CATQTPRDTIYEQYF.

V is TRBV4-1 and J is TRBJ2-2; TRBD1 aligns across 8 bases. V was clipped by 1 base and J by 0 bases; unmatched bases: 1. CDR1 MGHRA and CDR2 YSYEKL come from the germline V gene. The CDR3 length is 16 residues. The CDR3 coding sequence is TGCGCCAGCAGCCAAGTACAGGGGGCGAACACCGGGGAGCTGTTTTTT. The encoded protein is CASSQVQGANTGELFF.

The J gene is TRBJ2-1, the V gene TRBV7-9; 12 bases fit TRBD2. The V gene's germline CDR1 is SEHNR and CDR2 FQNEAQ (reference sequence). Trimming took 0 bases from V and 8 from J; bases not matched to a gene: 8. The CDR3 covers 17 residues. CDR3 coding DNA: TGTGCCAGCAGCTTAGCTACACTAGCGGGAGGACTCCATGAGCAGTTCTTC. Amino acids: CASSLATLAGGLHEQFF. The whole variable domain, remainder taken from reference TRBV7-9 and TRBJ2-1, is DTGVSQNPRHKITKRGQNVTFRCDPISEHNRLYWYRQTLGQGPEFLTYFQNEAQLEKSRLLSDRFSAERPKGSFSTLEIQRTEQGDSAMYLCASSLATLAGGLHEQFFGPGTRLTVL.

The chain is built from TRBV30 and TRBJ2-7; D may be TRBD1 (5 bases). The germline gives CDR1 GTSNPN, CDR2 SVGIG (reference sequence). CDR3 length: 14 residues. V lost 0 bases and J 4 bases, leaving 13 bases between the germline ends. CDR3 DNA sequence: TGTGCCTGGAGTGTAGGGCTCCAGGGATACGAGCAGTACTTC. It codes for CAWSVGLQGYEQYF.

This clone was counted a single time. J is TRBJ1-6 and V is TRBV3-1 (or the pseudogene TRBV3-2); TRBD1 aligns across 9 bases. The CDR3 is 14 amino acids. Germline V gene sequence: CDR1 LGHDT, CDR2 YNNKEL (reference sequence). J was trimmed by 7 bases and V by 4 bases; bases with no gene match: 2. CDR3 coding DNA: TGTGCCAGCAGCCGAGGGACAGGGAATTCACCCCTCCACTTT. Translating it yields CASSRGTGNSPLHF.

The rearrangement joins TRBV18 to TRBJ1-1, with 8 bases fitting TRBD1. V lost 3 bases and J lost 0; bases outside the gene matches: 3. Germline-derived CDR1 and CDR2 are KGHSH and LQKENI. CDR3 length equals 15 residues. The CDR3: CASSPTTGVNTEAFF. As DNA, the CDR3 is TGTGCCAGCTCACCCACGACAGGGGTGAACACTGAAGCTTTCTTT.

This clone was picked up one time. The rearrangement uses TRBV29-1 and TRBJ2-1; weak D call: TRBD1 (8 bases). Per germline, CDR1 SQVTM and CDR2 ANQGSEA. This CDR3 spans 18 amino acids. Deletions cut 1 base from V and 0 bases from J, with 19 bases between. CDR3 sequence (DNA): TGCAGCGTTGAAGGCAGAACAGGGGGGGGAAGCTCCTACAATGAGCAGTTCTTC. Translation: CSVEGRTGGGSSYNEQFF.

The chain recombines TRBV10-3 with TRBJ2-3; D not certain. Germline V gives CDR1 ENHRY, CDR2 SYGVKD. The CDR3 totals 16 residues. Trimming left V 4 bases short and J 0 bases short, with 14 bases between. Written as DNA, the CDR3 is TGTGCCATCAGTGGAAAACTAACTTCTAGCACAGATACGCAGTATTTT. Its translation: CAISGKLTSSTDTQYF.

The chain couples TRBV27 to TRBJ1-1; the D gene is possibly TRBD1 (5 bases). The length of the CDR3 is 15 residues. Germline CDR1 and CDR2: MNHEY and SMNVEV (reference sequence). Trimming pared 5 bases from V and 5 bases from J, leaving 18 bases between. The CDR3 coding sequence is TGTGCCAGCAGTCCTGACAGAAGGGTTGGGACTGAAGCTTTCTTT. Amino acids: CASSPDRRVGTEAFF.